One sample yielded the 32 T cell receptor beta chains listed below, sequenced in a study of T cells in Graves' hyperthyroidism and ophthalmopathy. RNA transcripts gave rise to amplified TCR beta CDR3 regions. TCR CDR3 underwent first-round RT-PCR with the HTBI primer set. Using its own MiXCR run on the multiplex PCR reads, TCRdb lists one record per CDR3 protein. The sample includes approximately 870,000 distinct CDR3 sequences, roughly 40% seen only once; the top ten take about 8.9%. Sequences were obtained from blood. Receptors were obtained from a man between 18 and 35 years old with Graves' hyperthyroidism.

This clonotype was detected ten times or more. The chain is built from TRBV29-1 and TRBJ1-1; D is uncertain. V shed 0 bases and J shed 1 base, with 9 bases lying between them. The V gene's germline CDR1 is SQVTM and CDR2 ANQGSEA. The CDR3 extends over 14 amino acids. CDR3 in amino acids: CSVEDRGRNTEAFF. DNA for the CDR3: TGCAGCGTTGAAGATCGGGGAAGGAACACTGAAGCTTTCTTT.

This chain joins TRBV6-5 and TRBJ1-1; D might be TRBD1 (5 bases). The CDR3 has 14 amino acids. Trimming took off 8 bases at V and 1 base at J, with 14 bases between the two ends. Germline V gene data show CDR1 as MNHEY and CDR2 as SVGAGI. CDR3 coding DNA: TGTGCCAGCTGGCGGGGCACGCGGAACACTGAAGCTTTCTTT. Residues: CASWRGTRNTEAFF.

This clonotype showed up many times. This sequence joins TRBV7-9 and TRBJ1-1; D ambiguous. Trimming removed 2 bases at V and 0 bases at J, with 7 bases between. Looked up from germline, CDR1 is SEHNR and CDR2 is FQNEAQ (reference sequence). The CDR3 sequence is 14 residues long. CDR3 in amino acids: CASSLLGMNTEAFF. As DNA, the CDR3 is TGTGCCAGCAGCTTACTGGGCATGAACACTGAAGCTTTCTTT. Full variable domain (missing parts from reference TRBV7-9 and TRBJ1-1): DTGVSQNPRHKITKRGQNVTFRCDPISEHNRLYWYRQTLGQGPEFLTYFQNEAQLEKSRLLSDRFSAERPKGSFSTLEIQRTEQGDSAMYLCASSLLGMNTEAFFGQGTRLTVV.

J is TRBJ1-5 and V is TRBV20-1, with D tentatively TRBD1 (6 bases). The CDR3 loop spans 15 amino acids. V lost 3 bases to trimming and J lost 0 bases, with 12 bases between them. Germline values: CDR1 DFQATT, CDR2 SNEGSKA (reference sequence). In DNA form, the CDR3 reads TGCAGTGCTAGTAACAGGGAATATAGCAATCAGCCCCAGCATTTT. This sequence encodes CSASNREYSNQPQHF.

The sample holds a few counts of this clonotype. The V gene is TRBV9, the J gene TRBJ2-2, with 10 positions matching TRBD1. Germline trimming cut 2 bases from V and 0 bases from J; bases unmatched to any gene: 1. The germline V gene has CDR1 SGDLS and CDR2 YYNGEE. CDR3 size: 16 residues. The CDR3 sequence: CASSVGQGANTGELFF. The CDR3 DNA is TGTGCCAGCAGCGTTGGACAGGGGGCGAACACCGGGGAGCTGTTTTTT.

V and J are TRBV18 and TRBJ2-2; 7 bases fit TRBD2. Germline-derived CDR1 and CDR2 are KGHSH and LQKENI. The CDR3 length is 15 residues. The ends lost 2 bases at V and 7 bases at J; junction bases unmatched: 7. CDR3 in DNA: TGTGCCAGCTCACCAGTCCTAGCGGAGTTCGGGGAGCTGTTTTTT. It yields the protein CASSPVLAEFGELFF. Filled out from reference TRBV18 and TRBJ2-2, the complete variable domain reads NAGVMQNPRHLVRRRGQEARLRCSPMKGHSHVYWYRQLPEEGLKFMVYLQKENIIDESGMPKERFSAEFPKEGPSILRIQQVVRGDSAAYFCASSPVLAEFGELFFGEGSRLTVL.

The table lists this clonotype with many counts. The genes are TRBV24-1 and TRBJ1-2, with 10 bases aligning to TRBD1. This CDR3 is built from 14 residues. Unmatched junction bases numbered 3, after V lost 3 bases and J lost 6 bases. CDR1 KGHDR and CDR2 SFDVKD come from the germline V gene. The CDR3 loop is CATSDPGQGDGYTF. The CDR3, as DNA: TGTGCCACCAGTGATCCCGGACAGGGGGATGGCTACACCTTC.

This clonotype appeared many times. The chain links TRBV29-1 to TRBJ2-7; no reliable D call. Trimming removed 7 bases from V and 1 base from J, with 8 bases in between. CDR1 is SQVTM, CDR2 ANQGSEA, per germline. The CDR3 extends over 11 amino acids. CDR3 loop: CSAGRSYEQYF. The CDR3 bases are TGCAGCGCAGGCCGTTCCTACGAGCAGTACTTC.

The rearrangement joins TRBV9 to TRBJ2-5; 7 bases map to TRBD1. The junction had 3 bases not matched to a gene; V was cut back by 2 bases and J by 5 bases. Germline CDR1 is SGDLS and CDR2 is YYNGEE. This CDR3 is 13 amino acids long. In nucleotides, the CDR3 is TGTGCCAGCAGCGTCCCGGACAGGGAGACCCAGTACTTC. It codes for CASSVPDRETQYF.

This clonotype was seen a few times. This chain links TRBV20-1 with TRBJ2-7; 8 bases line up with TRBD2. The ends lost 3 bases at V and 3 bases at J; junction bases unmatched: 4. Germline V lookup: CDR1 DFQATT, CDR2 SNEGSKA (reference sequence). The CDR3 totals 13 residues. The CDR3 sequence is CSASGAGGYEQYF. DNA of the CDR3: TGCAGTGCTAGTGGGGCGGGAGGCTACGAGCAGTACTTC.

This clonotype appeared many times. The CDR3 DNA is TGTGCCAGCCAAACAGGGGCCTACGAGCAGTACTTC. This gives the protein CASQTGAYEQYF. V gene TRBV7-9 combines with J gene TRBJ2-7, with TRBD1 identical over 7 bases. The CDR3 contains 12 residues. After removal of 8 bases from V and 2 bases from J, the junction contained 3 bases not matched to a gene. Germline V gene sequence: CDR1 SEHNR, CDR2 FQNEAQ (reference sequence).

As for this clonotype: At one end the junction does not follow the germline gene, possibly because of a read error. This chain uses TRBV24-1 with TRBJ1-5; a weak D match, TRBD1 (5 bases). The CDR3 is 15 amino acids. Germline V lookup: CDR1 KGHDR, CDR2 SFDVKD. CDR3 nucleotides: TGTGCCAGCAGTCCAGCTCCAGGGTCTCATCAGCCCCAGCATTTT. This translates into CASSPAPGSHQPQHF.

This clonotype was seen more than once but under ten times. CDR3 nucleotides: TGTGCCAGCAGTTACTCCTTGACAGTCGGCACTGAAGCTTTCTTT. As protein: CASSYSLTVGTEAFF. V usage is TRBV6-6 and J usage is TRBJ1-1; D may be TRBD1 (5 bases). With 0 bases removed from V and 4 bases from J, the gap between germline ends came to 12 bases. Germline values: CDR1 MNHNY, CDR2 SVGAGI (reference sequence). The length of the CDR3 is 15 residues.

This CDR3 reads CASSLDRGYGNSPLHF. The CDR3 DNA is TGTGCCAGCAGCTTGGACAGGGGGTACGGTAATTCACCCCTCCACTTT. The V and J genes are TRBV5-6 and TRBJ1-6; 8 bases line up with TRBD1. The CDR3 is made up of 16 amino acids. Trimming cost V 0 bases and J 6 bases; bases outside gene matches: 5. From germline, CDR1 is SGHDT and CDR2 YYEEEE.

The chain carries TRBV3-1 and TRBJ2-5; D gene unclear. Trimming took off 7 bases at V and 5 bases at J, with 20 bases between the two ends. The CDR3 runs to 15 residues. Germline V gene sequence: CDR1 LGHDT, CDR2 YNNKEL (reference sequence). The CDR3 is CASTPISSLHETQYF. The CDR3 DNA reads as TGTGCCAGCACCCCTATTAGTAGCCTCCACGAGACCCAGTACTTC.

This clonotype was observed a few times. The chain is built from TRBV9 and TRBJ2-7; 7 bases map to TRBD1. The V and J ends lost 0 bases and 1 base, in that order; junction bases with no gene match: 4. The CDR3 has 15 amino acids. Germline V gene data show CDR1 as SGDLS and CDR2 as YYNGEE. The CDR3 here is CASSVETGSSYEQYF. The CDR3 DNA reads TGTGCCAGCAGCGTAGAGACAGGGTCGTCCTACGAGCAGTACTTC. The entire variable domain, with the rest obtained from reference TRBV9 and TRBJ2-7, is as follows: DSGVTQTPKHLITATGQRVTLRCSPRSGDLSVYWYQQSLDQGLQFLIQYYNGEERAKGNILERFSAQQFPDLHSELNLSSLELGDSALYFCASSVETGSSYEQYFGPGTRLTVT.

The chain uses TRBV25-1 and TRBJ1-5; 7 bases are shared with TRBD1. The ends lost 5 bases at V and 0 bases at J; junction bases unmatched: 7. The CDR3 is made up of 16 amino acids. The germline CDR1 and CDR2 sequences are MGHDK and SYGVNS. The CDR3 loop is CASSHQQGNSNQPQHF. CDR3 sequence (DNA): TGTGCCAGCAGTCATCAACAGGGGAATAGCAATCAGCCCCAGCATTTT.

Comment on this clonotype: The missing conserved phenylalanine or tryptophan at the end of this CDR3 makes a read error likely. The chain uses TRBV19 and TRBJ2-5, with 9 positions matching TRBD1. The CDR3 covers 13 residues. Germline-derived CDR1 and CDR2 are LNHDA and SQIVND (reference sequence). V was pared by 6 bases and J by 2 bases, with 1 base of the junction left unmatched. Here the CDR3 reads CASRGTGQETQYL. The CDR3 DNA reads TGTGCCAGTAGGGGGACAGGGCAAGAGACCCAGTACCTC.

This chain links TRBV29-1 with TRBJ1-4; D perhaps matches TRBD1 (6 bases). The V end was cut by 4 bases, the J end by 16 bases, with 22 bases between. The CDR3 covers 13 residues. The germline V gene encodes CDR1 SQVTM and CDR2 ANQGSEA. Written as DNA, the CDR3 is TGCAGCGTTGCCGGAGGGGGAACACGAGGGGAGTTTTTT. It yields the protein CSVAGGGTRGEFF.

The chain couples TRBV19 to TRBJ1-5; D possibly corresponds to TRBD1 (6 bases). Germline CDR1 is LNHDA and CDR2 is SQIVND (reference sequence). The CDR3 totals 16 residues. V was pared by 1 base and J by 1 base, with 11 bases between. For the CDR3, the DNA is TGTGCCAGTAGTATAGGGGCCGACAGGAGCAATCAGCCCCAGCATTTT. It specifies CASSIGADRSNQPQHF.

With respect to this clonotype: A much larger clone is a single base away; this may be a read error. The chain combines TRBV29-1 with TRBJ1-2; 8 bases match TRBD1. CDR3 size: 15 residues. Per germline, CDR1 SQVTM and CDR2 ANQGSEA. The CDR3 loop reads CSVGPNRGGNYGHTF. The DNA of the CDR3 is TGCAGCGTCGGCCCTAACAGGGGGGGTAACTATGGCCACACCTTC.

CDR3 region: CASSLGPNAYEQYF. For the CDR3, the DNA is TGTGCCAGCAGCTTGGGCCCCAACGCCTACGAGCAGTACTTC. The J gene is TRBJ2-7, the V gene TRBV9; D unresolved. V lost 4 bases, J lost 2 bases, and 13 bases lay in between. The germline V gene encodes CDR1 SGDLS and CDR2 YYNGEE. The CDR3 extends over 14 amino acids.

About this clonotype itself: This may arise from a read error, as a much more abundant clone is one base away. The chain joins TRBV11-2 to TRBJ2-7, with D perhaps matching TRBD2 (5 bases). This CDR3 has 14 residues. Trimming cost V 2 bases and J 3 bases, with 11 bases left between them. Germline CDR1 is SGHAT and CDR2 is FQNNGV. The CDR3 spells CASSLWPGDYEQYF. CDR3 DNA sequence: TGTGCCAGCAGCTTATGGCCCGGGGACTACGAGCAGTACTTC. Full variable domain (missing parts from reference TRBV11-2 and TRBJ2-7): EAGVAQSPRYKIIEKRQSVAFWCNPISGHATLYWYQQILGQGPKLLIQFQNNGVVDDSQLPKDRFSAERLKGVDSTLKIQPAKLEDSAVYLCASSLWPGDYEQYFGPGTRLTVT.

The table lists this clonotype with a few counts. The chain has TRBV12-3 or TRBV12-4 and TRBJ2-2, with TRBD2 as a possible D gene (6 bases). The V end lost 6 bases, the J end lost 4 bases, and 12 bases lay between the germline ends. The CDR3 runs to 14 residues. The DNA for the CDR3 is TGTGCCAGCAGGCCCCCCGGGGGCACCGGGGAGCTGTTTTTT. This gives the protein CASRPPGGTGELFF.

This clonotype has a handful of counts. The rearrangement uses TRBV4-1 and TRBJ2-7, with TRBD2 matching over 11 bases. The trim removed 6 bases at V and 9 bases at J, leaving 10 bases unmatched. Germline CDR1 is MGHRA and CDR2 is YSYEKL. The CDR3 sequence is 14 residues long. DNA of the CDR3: TGCGCCAGCAGTGACCGACTAGCGGGGTTGGCGCAGTACTTC. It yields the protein CASSDRLAGLAQYF.

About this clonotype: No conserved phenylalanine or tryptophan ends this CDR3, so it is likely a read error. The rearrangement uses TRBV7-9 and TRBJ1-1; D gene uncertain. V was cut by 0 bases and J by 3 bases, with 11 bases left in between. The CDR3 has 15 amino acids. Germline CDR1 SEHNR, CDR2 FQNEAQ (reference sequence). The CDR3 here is CASSLAHVGDTEAFL. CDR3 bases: TGTGCCAGCAGCTTAGCGCATGTCGGGGACACTGAAGCTTTCCTT.

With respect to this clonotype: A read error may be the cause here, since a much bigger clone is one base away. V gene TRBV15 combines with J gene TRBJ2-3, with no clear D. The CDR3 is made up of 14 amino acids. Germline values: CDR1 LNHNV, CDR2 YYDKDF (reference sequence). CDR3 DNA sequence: TGTGCCCCCAGTAGGGATCCACGCACAGATACGCAGTATTTT. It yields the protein CAPSRDPRTDTQYF.

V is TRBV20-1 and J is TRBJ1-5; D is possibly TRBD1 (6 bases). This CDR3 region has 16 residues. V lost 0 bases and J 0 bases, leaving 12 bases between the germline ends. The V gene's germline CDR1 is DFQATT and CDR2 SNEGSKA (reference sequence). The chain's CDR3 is CSARERGGYSNQPQHF. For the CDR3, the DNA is TGCAGTGCTAGAGAGAGGGGGGGGTATAGCAATCAGCCCCAGCATTTT.

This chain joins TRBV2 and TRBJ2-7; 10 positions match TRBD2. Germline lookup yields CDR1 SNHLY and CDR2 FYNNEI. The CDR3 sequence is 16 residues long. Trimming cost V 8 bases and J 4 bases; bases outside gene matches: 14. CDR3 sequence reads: CASHREELAGQYEQYF. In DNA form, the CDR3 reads TGTGCCAGCCACAGGGAAGAACTAGCGGGGCAATACGAGCAGTACTTC.

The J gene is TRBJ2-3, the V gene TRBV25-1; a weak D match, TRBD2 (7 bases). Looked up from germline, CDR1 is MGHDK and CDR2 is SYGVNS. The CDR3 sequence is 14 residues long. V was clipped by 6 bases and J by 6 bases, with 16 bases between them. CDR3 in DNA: TGTGCCAGCAGGTCGGCGGGGGCGGGGGATACGCAGTATTTT. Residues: CASRSAGAGDTQYF.

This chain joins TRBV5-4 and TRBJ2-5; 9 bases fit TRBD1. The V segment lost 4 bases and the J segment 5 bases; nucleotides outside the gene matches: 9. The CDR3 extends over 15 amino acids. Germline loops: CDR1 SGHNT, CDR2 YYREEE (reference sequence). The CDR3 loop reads CASSARTGARETQYF. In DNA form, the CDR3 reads TGTGCCAGCAGCGCTAGGACAGGGGCTAGGGAGACCCAGTACTTC.

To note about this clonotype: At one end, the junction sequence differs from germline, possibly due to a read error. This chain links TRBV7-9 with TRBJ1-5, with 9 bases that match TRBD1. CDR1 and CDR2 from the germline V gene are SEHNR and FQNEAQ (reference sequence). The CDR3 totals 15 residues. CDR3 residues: CAGSQSGTGKQPQHF. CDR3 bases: TGTGCCGGCAGTCAATCCGGGACAGGGAAACAGCCCCAGCATTTT.